This T cell receptor (beta chain) stems from a study of vaccination and CD4 T cells after COVID-19. Across the study: Each individual in the study obtained two doses of BNT162b2 or mRNA-1273 vaccine.

Treatment denoted: approximately nine-day PBMC culture with coronavirus spike peptide pools or control peptides (ViraFEST assay). A word on this clonotype: Antigen: not known.

This CDR3 region has 14 residues. Per the germline V gene, CDR1 is MNHEY and CDR2 is SMNVEV (reference sequence). V was pared by 5 bases and J by 0 bases, with 7 bases between. Sequenced with the Oncomine TCR Beta short-read assay was DNA taken from cultured CD4+ T cells. Via MiXCR, TCRdb re-called the PCR reads, giving one row per CDR3 protein. The table includes some 19,000 distinct CDR3 sequences, around two fifths detected once. General study findings and limits: Early post-infection timepoints were missing, and relatively few convalescent patients were studied.

Sequenced material: cultured CD4+ T cells from blood. The clonotype was recovered from a human donor with COVID-19. The chain combines TRBV27 with TRBJ1-4, with D unresolved. DNA of the CDR3: TGTGCCAGCAGTCCTAGGACAACTAATGAAAAACTGTTTTTT. Translation gives CASSPRTTNEKLFF.